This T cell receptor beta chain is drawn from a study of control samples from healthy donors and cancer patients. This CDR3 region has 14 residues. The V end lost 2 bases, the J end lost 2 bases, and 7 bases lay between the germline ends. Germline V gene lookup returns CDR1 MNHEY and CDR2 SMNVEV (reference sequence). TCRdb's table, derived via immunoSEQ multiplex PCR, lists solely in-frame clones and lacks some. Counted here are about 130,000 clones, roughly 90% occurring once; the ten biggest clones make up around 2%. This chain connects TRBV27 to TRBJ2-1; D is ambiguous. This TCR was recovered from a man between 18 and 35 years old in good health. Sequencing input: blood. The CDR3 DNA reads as TGTGCCAGCAGTTTACGGGTGGCCTACAATGAGCAGTTCTTC. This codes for CASSLRVAYNEQFF.